This entry is about one T cell receptor beta chain. The CDR3 consists of 15 residues. V gave up 3 bases and J gave up 1 base; unmatched junction bases: 6. CDR1 is SGHRS, CDR2 YFSETQ, per germline. This entry belongs to a study of blood T cell repertoires in COVID-19. Repertoires were generated with immunoSEQ multiplex PCR, while TCRdb's copy carries only in-frame clones and drops some. The data show some 300,000 clones, around nine tenths seen once. The J gene is TRBJ1-1, the V gene TRBV5-1, with 7 nucleotides matching TRBD1. This TCR derives from a woman in her forties or fifties who had been exposed to COVID-19. The sequencing sample was made of PBMCs or T cells enriched from blood (not recorded which). CDR3: CASSYRDRQNTEAFF. As DNA, the CDR3 is TGCGCCAGCAGCTACCGGGACAGACAGAACACTGAAGCTTTCTTT.